This TCR beta chain is drawn from a study of OX40 agonist ivuxolimab in advanced cancers. For the wider study: Ivuxolimab was an agonistic, fully human IgG2 monoclonal antibody directed against OX40 (CD134), a costimulatory receptor. Three dose-escalation patients achieved partial responses, one with hepatocellular carcinoma and two with cutaneous melanoma. The paper covers the monotherapy dose-escalation part of the phase I ivuxolimab trial, which included N of about 50 patients. Of the 50 to 55 dose-escalation patients, hepatocellular carcinoma was present in approximately 20, melanoma in approximately 15, renal cell carcinoma in 9 and head and neck cancer in 9. Intravenous ivuxolimab was administered to patients every 2 weeks at six dose levels: 0.01, 0.1, 0.3, 1.5, 3 and 10 mg/kg. In the dose-escalation cohort, over 65% of patients were male, and the mean age was around 60 years, with a range of about 23 to 90. The purpose of peripheral TCRbeta sequencing was to test whether ivuxolimab changed TCR sequence diversity and led to clonal T-cell expansion. Prior anti-PD-1, anti-PD-L1 or anti-CTLA-4 therapy was permitted, and 40% of dose-escalation patients had received checkpoint inhibitors. The paper as a whole reports these results and caveats: At doses of 0.1 to 3.0 mg/kg, clonal expansion of both CD4+ and CD8+ blood T cells was observed from baseline to week 6. The antigen specificity of the peripheral T cells that underwent clonal expansion was not determined. Low levels of normalized T-cell clonal expansion were also shown by some nonresponding patients. On average, CD8+ T cells showed more expanded clones than CD4+ T cells after ivuxolimab. In the 0.1-3.0 mg/kg groups, partial responders were among the patients with the lowest normalized peripheral clonal expansion, particularly in CD8+ T cells.

Patients with autoimmune disease history or receiving systemic immunosuppression were excluded from the trial. Peripheral blood for TCR sequencing was drawn from every dose cohort at baseline, at cycle 4 day 1 and at cycle 7 day 1. The samples were taken from a phase I, first-in-human, multicenter, open-label dose-escalation trial of ivuxolimab. Adults with locally advanced or metastatic head and neck squamous cell, hepatocellular, melanoma or renal cell carcinoma were enrolled in the trial. Before TCR sequencing, CD4+ and CD8+ T cells were separately sorted from peripheral blood. With regard to this clone: Its antigen target is currently unknown. Per-nucleotide qualities are absent, and no much larger clonotype sits a single base away.

The CDR3 holds 16 amino acids from the cysteine to the phenylalanine. The entry retains the CDR3 DNA only, 48 bases that are in frame from base 1. The CDR1 and CDR2 encoded by the germline V gene are KGHSH and LQKENI. Cut back by 5 bases and 0 bases, the V and J ends lie 15 bases apart. Genomic DNA was extracted from sorted cells for sequencing of the TCRbeta CDR3 region. The immunoSEQ Assay was used to sequence the TCRbeta CDR3 regions. TCRdb holds this immuneACCESS table with in-frame rearrangements only. Some clones are missing; in checked studies, unresolved V genes explain under half, and the rest has no known cause. This sample lists tens of thousands of clones; 91% were detected once. The top ten constitute 2.6% of the sample.

Sequenced here: CD4+ or CD8+ T cells sorted from blood, sampled in a trial of the OX40 agonist ivuxolimab. This TCR derives from an adult with an advanced solid tumor such as melanoma, head and neck, liver or kidney cancer. Rearrangement joined TRBV18 to TRBJ2-3; the D segment could be TRBD2, given 6 matching bases. The DNA reads as follows: TGTGCCAGCTCAGCGTGGGAGGCGGGGAGCACAGATACGCAGTATTTT. Translated, this gives CASSAWEAGSTDTQYF.